These 19 T cell receptor beta chains share one sample of origin, sequenced in a study of vaccination effects on CD4 cells after COVID-19. Clones were sequenced by immunoSEQ multiplex PCR, and TCRdb holds only the in-frame ones, with some missing. The sample yields around 79,000 clones, about 79% seen once. Before sequencing took place, the ViraFEST assay used viral peptide pools to expand antigen-specific CD4+ T cells. Culture proceeded for approximately 10 days, and CD4+ T cells were then isolated. Nucleocapsid antibody tests were negative, and the vaccine recipients had no prior SARS-CoV-2 infection. These receptors' targets are unknown. Material: CD4+ T cells from PBMCs cultured with SARS-CoV-2 spike peptides, obtained before COVID-19 vaccination. The receptors were sampled from a human donor who received a COVID-19 vaccine.

The chain uses TRBV6-6 and TRBJ2-5; TRBD2 matches at 13 bases. V dropped 4 bases and J dropped 2; count of bases not matched to a gene: 4. CDR3 length: 16 residues. The germline V gene encodes CDR1 MNHNY and CDR2 SVGAGI (reference sequence). The CDR3 is CASSLGLAGSQETQYF. The CDR3 DNA sequence: TGTGCCAGCAGTTTGGGACTAGCGGGGAGTCAAGAGACCCAGTACTTC.

The chain has TRBV7-6 and TRBJ1-2, with D uncertain. Trimming removed 2 bases from V and 1 base from J, with 5 bases in between. Germline V lookup: CDR1 SGHVS, CDR2 FNYEAQ. The CDR3 is 13 amino acids. CDR3 region: CASSLPNNYGYTF. CDR3 in DNA: TGTGCCAGCAGCTTACCGAATAACTATGGCTACACCTTC.

This clone was observed a handful of times. The rearrangement joins TRBV3-1 (or the pseudogene TRBV3-2) to TRBJ1-6; weak D call: TRBD1 (5 bases). Germline loops: CDR1 LGHDT, CDR2 YNNKEL (reference sequence). Trimming removed 1 base at V and 5 bases at J, with 9 bases between. The CDR3 is 15 amino acids. DNA for the CDR3: TGTGCCAGCAGCCAAGGCGGGGGTGATAATTCACCCCTCCACTTT. Translation: CASSQGGGDNSPLHF.

This chain uses TRBV19 with TRBJ2-2; D remains unclear. The CDR3 loop spans 13 amino acids. The germline V gene encodes CDR1 LNHDA and CDR2 SQIVND (reference sequence). With 3 bases removed from V and 6 bases from J, the gap between germline ends came to 8 bases. The CDR3 spells CASSMGGPGELFF. Here the CDR3 DNA reads TGTGCCAGTAGTATGGGTGGTCCCGGGGAGCTGTTTTTT.

This chain connects TRBV7-2 to TRBJ1-1, with 8 bases matching TRBD1. V was pared by 3 bases and J by 11 bases, with 8 bases of the junction left unmatched. Germline CDR1 is SGHTA and CDR2 is FQGNSA. CDR3 length: 13 residues. The chain's CDR3 is CASSFGTGPRAFF. Here the CDR3 DNA reads TGTGCCAGCAGCTTCGGGACAGGACCTAGGGCTTTCTTT.

The chain joins TRBV5-1 to TRBJ1-4, with D possibly matching TRBD1 (6 bases). Trimming removed 1 base from V and 5 bases from J, with 9 bases in between. CDR3 length: 14 residues. Germline CDR1 SGHRS, CDR2 YFSETQ. The CDR3 region has the DNA TGCGCCAGCAGCTTGACAGGGTTCAATGAAAAACTGTTTTTT. It yields the protein CASSLTGFNEKLFF.

This clone was observed a single time. The CDR3 reads CASSQDPLGEQYV. As DNA, the CDR3 is TGTGCCAGCAGCCAAGATCCGTTGGGGGAGCAGTACGTC. The rearrangement joins TRBV14 to TRBJ2-7, with no clear D. Trimming pared 0 bases from V and 7 bases from J, leaving 10 bases between. The length of the CDR3 is 13 residues. Germline V gives CDR1 SGHDN, CDR2 FVKESK.

The J gene is TRBJ1-2, the V gene TRBV6-6; D unclear. V lost 2 bases, J lost 4 bases, and 8 bases lay in between. The germline V gene encodes CDR1 MNHNY and CDR2 SVGAGI (reference sequence). CDR3 length: 13 residues. CDR3 in DNA: TGTGCCAGCAGTTACGACCCAGCCTATGGCTACACCTTC. This encodes CASSYDPAYGYTF.

This rearrangement joins TRBV10-3 to TRBJ1-1, with 8 bases that match TRBD1. The CDR3 covers 15 residues. Trimming took 8 bases from V and 1 from J; bases not matched to a gene: 9. Germline CDR1 and CDR2: ENHRY and SYGVKD. The CDR3 loop reads CAIRDRGVGNTEAFF. CDR3 DNA: TGTGCCATCCGCGACAGGGGCGTCGGGAACACTGAAGCTTTCTTT.

The chain employs TRBV12-3 or TRBV12-4 and TRBJ1-1; D not certain. The CDR3 runs to 13 residues. Deletions cut 5 bases from V and 2 bases from J, with 9 bases between. In DNA, the CDR3 is TGTGCCAGCAGTCCGAACTTTAACACTGAAGCTTTCTTT. Translating gives CASSPNFNTEAFF.

The chain couples TRBV5-5 to TRBJ2-2, with 11 bases lining up with TRBD1. The germline CDR1 and CDR2 sequences are SGHKS and YYEKEE (reference sequence). J gave up 7 bases and V 0 bases, and 5 bases lay outside the gene matches. CDR3 length: 16 amino acids. The chain's CDR3 is CASSLEGTGGVGELFF. CDR3 nucleotides: TGTGCCAGCAGCTTGGAAGGGACAGGGGGTGTCGGGGAGCTGTTTTTT.

The rearrangement links TRBV5-4 to TRBJ1-1; a possible D gene is TRBD1 (5 bases). Between the trimmed V and J ends, which lost 1 base and 0 bases, there was a span of 10 bases. CDR1 and CDR2 from the germline V gene are SGHNT and YYREEE (reference sequence). This CDR3 has 15 amino acids. CDR3 nucleotide sequence: TGTGCCAGCAGCTTGTTGGGGGGGTTGAACACTGAAGCTTTCTTT. Protein: CASSLLGGLNTEAFF.

The V call is TRBV6-2 or TRBV6-3, the J call TRBJ2-7, with unresolved D. CDR3 size: 14 residues. The ends were cut back, 6 bases at V and 5 bases at J, with 17 bases in the middle. The germline gives CDR1 MNHEY, CDR2 SVGEGT. CDR3 coding DNA: TGTGCCAGCAGCCAAGGAACCAGGTCTGACGAGCAGTACGTC. Protein product: CASSQGTRSDEQYV.

J is TRBJ1-6 and V is TRBV5-8; D perhaps matches TRBD1 (6 bases). The length of the CDR3 is 15 residues. Trimming pared 0 bases from V and 10 bases from J, leaving 14 bases between. Germline loops: CDR1 SGHTS, CDR2 YDEGEE. The CDR3 region is CASSLGQGMESPLHF. CDR3 bases: TGTGCCAGCAGCTTGGGGCAGGGGATGGAATCACCCCTCCACTTT.

The rearrangement links TRBV30 to TRBJ2-5; D may be TRBD1 (5 bases). The ends were cut back, 0 bases at V and 3 bases at J, with 17 bases in the middle. Looked up from germline, CDR1 is GTSNPN and CDR2 is SVGIG (reference sequence). The CDR3 sequence is 16 residues long. The CDR3 is CAWSVRLERGKETQYF. The CDR3 DNA follows: TGTGCCTGGAGTGTACGGCTGGAAAGGGGTAAAGAGACCCAGTACTTC.

The chain couples TRBV12-3 or TRBV12-4 to TRBJ2-1; D ambiguous. The CDR3 spans 12 residues. The V end lost 3 bases, the J end lost 3 bases, and 3 bases lay between the germline ends. CDR3: CASSFGYNEQFF. The CDR3 DNA reads as TGTGCCAGCAGTTTTGGCTACAATGAGCAGTTCTTC.

The chain combines TRBV28 with TRBJ1-2, with TRBD1 matching 9 bases. V shed 2 bases, J shed 8 bases, and the junction held 9 bases outside the gene matches. The CDR3 is 15 residues long. Germline V gene data show CDR1 as MDHEN and CDR2 as SYDVKM. The CDR3 coding sequence is TGTGCCAGCAGTTTAGGGACAGGGAATATTAGGGGCTACACCTTC. It is translated as CASSLGTGNIRGYTF.

The chain couples TRBV7-2 to TRBJ1-3, with D possibly matching TRBD1 (5 bases). V lost 5 bases and J lost 0, with 14 bases in between. Per germline, CDR1 SGHTA and CDR2 FQGNSA. This CDR3 spans 16 amino acids. This chain's CDR3 is CASSPLGVLSGNTIYF. The CDR3 DNA reads TGTGCCAGCAGCCCTCTAGGGGTTCTCTCTGGAAACACCATATATTTT.

V gene TRBV7-9 combines with J gene TRBJ2-2; 8 bases align to TRBD1. After removal of 10 bases from V and 0 bases from J, the junction contained 4 bases not matched to a gene. The CDR3 loop spans 14 amino acids. Germline values: CDR1 SEHNR, CDR2 FQNEAQ (reference sequence). The CDR3 sequence is CATSTGANTGELFF. Written as DNA, the CDR3 is TGTGCCACTTCGACAGGGGCGAACACCGGGGAGCTGTTTTTT.